The present T cell receptor (beta chain) was sequenced within a study of T cell responses to AZD1222 COVID-19 vaccine. Broader study findings: White British ancestry dominated among donors, who included more females, and clonal diversity was possibly underestimated. Vaccine-associated CD4 TCRs ranged over spike, dominating at 160-218 and 743-854. Repertoires were collected only later (after the peak T cell response had occurred). Among those given AZD1222, only six or seven were seropositive at baseline.

This CDR3 comprises 13 residues. Trimming pared 4 bases from V and 0 bases from J, leaving 9 bases between. Germline V CDR1 and CDR2: SQVTM, ANQGSEA. Assay: immunoSEQ multiplex PCR; the TCRdb copy retains only in-frame clones and omits some. This table holds more than 90,000 clones, more than 70% found once. To note about this clone: Its specificity is unknown. Within the sample, other DNA sequences also encode this same CDR3.

V and J are TRBV29-1 and TRBJ1-1, with a possible D match to TRBD1 (6 bases). The TCR originated in an adult who received the AZD1222 COVID-19 vaccine. The specimen comprised peripheral blood, sampled 28 days after the second AZD1222 dose. This CDR3 reads CSVGGGMNTEAFF. The CDR3 region has the DNA TGCAGCGTTGGAGGGGGGATGAACACTGAAGCTTTCTTT.